Below are 30 T cell receptor beta chains sequenced from a single sample in a study of vaccination effects on CD4 cells after COVID-19. Their recognized antigens are unknown. TCRdb's copy holds only in-frame clones and misses some; the assay was immunoSEQ multiplex PCR. The sample consists of about 54,000 clones, over 75% of them appearing once. Before any sequencing was done, the ViraFEST assay used viral peptide pools to expand antigen-specific CD4+ T cells. Isolating CD4+ T cells followed 9 to 10 days of culture. Sample: CD4+ T cells from PBMCs cultured with HCoV-229E spike peptides, taken before COVID-19 vaccination. All receptors derive from a human donor who received a COVID-19 vaccine.

The chain is built from TRBV28 and TRBJ2-7; D might be TRBD1 (6 bases). This CDR3 has 13 residues. V was pared by 6 bases and J by 4 bases, with 13 bases between. CDR1 is MDHEN, CDR2 SYDVKM, per germline. The DNA for the CDR3 is TGTGCCAGCAGACCTCCGACAGGTTACGAGCAGTACGTC. This encodes CASRPPTGYEQYV.

This chain links TRBV19 with TRBJ2-3; possible D gene TRBD2, 6 bases. V lost 9 bases, J lost 1 base, and 14 bases lay in between. The CDR3 loop spans 14 amino acids. The germline gives CDR1 LNHDA, CDR2 SQIVND (reference sequence). CDR3 region: CARRSSGRTDTQYF. The DNA for the CDR3 is TGTGCCAGGCGAAGTAGCGGTCGCACAGATACGCAGTATTTT.

Concerning this clone itself: Other nucleotide sequences in the sample specify the same CDR3. V and J are TRBV2 and TRBJ1-1; D unresolved. The CDR3 runs to 13 residues. Trimming cost V 5 bases and J 2 bases, with 9 bases left between them. Germline-derived CDR1 and CDR2 are SNHLY and FYNNEI. The CDR3 DNA reads TGTGCCAGCAGTACGGACGGTAACACTGAAGCTTTCTTT. It is translated as CASSTDGNTEAFF.

The chain uses TRBV30 and TRBJ1-5, with D hard to call. The germline CDR1 and CDR2 sequences are GTSNPN and SVGIG (reference sequence). The CDR3 has 13 residues. V dropped 2 bases and J dropped 4 bases, with 9 bases sitting between them. The chain's CDR3 is CAWSRGTNQPQHF. The CDR3 DNA sequence: TGTGCCTGGAGTCGGGGTACGAATCAGCCCCAGCATTTT.

The chain links TRBV18 to TRBJ1-1; no clear D gene. The germline CDR1 and CDR2 sequences are KGHSH and LQKENI. Trimming took 2 bases from V and 4 from J, leaving 11 bases between them. The CDR3 spans 14 residues. CDR3 amino acids: CASSPFSGGTEAFF. The CDR3 nucleotides read TGTGCCAGCTCACCATTTTCGGGCGGCACTGAAGCTTTCTTT.

The chain employs TRBV5-1 and TRBJ1-1, with D tentatively TRBD1 (5 bases). The germline V gene encodes CDR1 SGHRS and CDR2 YFSETQ. Trimming removed 2 bases from V and 3 bases from J, with 11 bases in between. The CDR3 is made up of 14 amino acids. CDR3 DNA sequence: TGCGCCAGCAGCTTACGGGGGGATTACACTGAAGCTTTCTTT. This translates into CASSLRGDYTEAFF.

This chain connects TRBV7-2 to TRBJ2-3, with a tentative D call TRBD2 (5 bases). This CDR3 comprises 12 residues. Germline V gives CDR1 SGHTA, CDR2 FQGNSA. Trimming took off 6 bases at V and 6 bases at J, with 10 bases between the two ends. DNA for the CDR3: TGTGCCAGCAGGAGGAGGTCGGATACGCAGTATTTT. Translation: CASRRRSDTQYF.

The V gene is TRBV5-6, the J gene TRBJ2-7; D may be TRBD2 (7 bases). Germline V CDR1 and CDR2: SGHDT, YYEEEE. V was shortened by 4 bases and J by 1 base, with 18 bases between the two germline ends. The CDR3 is made up of 16 amino acids. The CDR3 protein is CASSRWGRGLSYEQYV. The CDR3 nucleotides read TGTGCCAGCAGCCGCTGGGGGCGGGGGCTTTCCTACGAGCAGTACGTC.

The chain employs TRBV7-2 and TRBJ1-3; D unclear. CDR1 is SGHTA and CDR2 is FQGNSA in the germline V gene. The CDR3 is 14 amino acids. V gave up 2 bases and J gave up 1 base, with 6 bases separating them. CDR3: CASSLQASGNTIYF. Written as DNA, the CDR3 is TGTGCCAGCAGCTTACAAGCATCTGGAAACACCATATATTTT. Full variable domain (remainder filled in from reference TRBV7-2 and TRBJ1-3): GAGVSQSPSNKVTEKGKDVELRCDPISGHTALYWYRQSLGQGLEFLIYFQGNSAPDKSGLPSDRFSAERTGGSVSTLTIQRTQQEDSAVYLCASSLQASGNTIYFGEGSWLTVV.

This chain links TRBV6-6 with TRBJ1-1, with D unclear. This CDR3 is built from 16 residues. Per the germline V gene, CDR1 is MNHNY and CDR2 is SVGAGI (reference sequence). Trimming stripped 5 bases from V and 1 base from J, with 17 bases between. The CDR3 bases are TGTGCCAGCAGTCCCCGGGCCCCCGGCGGGAACACTGAAGCTTTCTTT. Translation: CASSPRAPGGNTEAFF.

The gene calls are TRBV24-1 and TRBJ2-5, with D perhaps TRBD2 (6 bases). Between the trimmed V and J ends, which lost 0 bases and 1 base, there was a span of 11 bases. The CDR3 loop spans 16 amino acids. Looked up from germline, CDR1 is KGHDR and CDR2 is SFDVKD. CDR3 sequence (DNA): TGTGCCACCAGTGATTTGGGGGACGGGGGCCAAGAGACCCAGTACTTC. Its translation is CATSDLGDGGQETQYF.

V is TRBV19 and J is TRBJ2-1, with D possibly TRBD1 on 6 matching bases. Trimming took off 5 bases at V and 4 bases at J, with 9 bases between the two ends. Germline lookup yields CDR1 LNHDA and CDR2 SQIVND (reference sequence). There are 13 residues in the CDR3. CDR3 DNA sequence: TGTGCCAGTAGTCAACAGGGATACAATGAGCAGTTCTTC. It translates to CASSQQGYNEQFF.

The genes are TRBV7-2 and TRBJ1-1; 7 bases line up with TRBD1. Germline CDR1 reads SGHTA; CDR2 reads FQGNSA. The ends lost 5 bases at V and 0 bases at J; junction bases unmatched: 3. The CDR3 is made up of 14 amino acids. This CDR3 is CASSNRGVNTEAFF. DNA for the CDR3: TGTGCCAGCAGCAACAGGGGCGTGAACACTGAAGCTTTCTTT. Together with reference TRBV7-2 and TRBJ1-1, the CDR3 gives the full variable domain: GAGVSQSPSNKVTEKGKDVELRCDPISGHTALYWYRQSLGQGLEFLIYFQGNSAPDKSGLPSDRFSAERTGGSVSTLTIQRTQQEDSAVYLCASSNRGVNTEAFFGQGTRLTVV.

The chain is built from TRBV24-1 and TRBJ2-1; TRBD1 matches 7 bases. Per germline, CDR1 KGHDR and CDR2 SFDVKD. The trim removed 4 bases at V and 3 bases at J, leaving 5 bases unmatched. This CDR3 is built from 15 residues. The chain's CDR3 is CATSDSGQNYNEQFF. In DNA, the CDR3 is TGTGCCACCAGTGACTCGGGACAGAACTACAATGAGCAGTTCTTC.

The chain carries TRBV5-1 and TRBJ1-6, with D uncertain. The CDR3 extends over 14 amino acids. Germline V gives CDR1 SGHRS, CDR2 YFSETQ. The V gene lost 4 bases and the J gene lost 7 bases, with 12 bases spanning the gap. The CDR3: CASSDPGGNSPLHF. The CDR3 DNA reads as TGCGCCAGCAGCGACCCGGGAGGCAATTCACCCCTCCACTTT. The complete variable domain, with remaining parts taken from reference TRBV5-1 and TRBJ1-6, reads KAGVTQTPRYLIKTRGQQVTLSCSPISGHRSVSWYQQTPGQGLQFLFEYFSETQRNKGNFPGRFSGRQFSNSRSEMNVSTLELGDSALYLCASSDPGGNSPLHFGNGTRLTVT.

The chain has TRBV3-1 (or the pseudogene TRBV3-2) and TRBJ1-4, with D tentatively TRBD1 (6 bases). The V gene's germline CDR1 is LGHDT and CDR2 YNNKEL (reference sequence). The CDR3 is 13 amino acids. V lost 4 bases and J lost 7, with 10 bases in between. As DNA, the CDR3 is TGTGCCAGCAGCCTCGGGACACCTGAAAAACTGTTTTTT. Protein: CASSLGTPEKLFF.

This chain connects TRBV7-8 to TRBJ1-5, with D possibly being TRBD1 (6 bases). Germline lookup yields CDR1 SGHVS and CDR2 FQNEAQ. The CDR3 sequence is 16 residues long. V was shortened by 0 bases and J by 4 bases, with 13 bases between the two germline ends. The CDR3 sequence: CASSLAQRQANQPQHF. CDR3 sequence (DNA): TGTGCCAGCAGCTTAGCCCAAAGACAGGCAAATCAGCCCCAGCATTTT.

The chain recombines TRBV29-1 with TRBJ2-1; no reliable D call. The CDR3 has 12 amino acids. Trimming shortened V by 2 bases and J by 2 bases, and 4 bases separated the two germline ends. The germline V gene has CDR1 SQVTM and CDR2 ANQGSEA. The CDR3 DNA reads TGCAGCGTTGAAAGAACCTACAATGAGCAGTTCTTC. Its protein product is CSVERTYNEQFF.

V is TRBV7-2 and J is TRBJ2-7; D may match TRBD1 or TRBD2 (6 bases each). This CDR3 contains 14 residues. The V gene lost 5 bases and the J gene lost 1 base, with 12 bases spanning the gap. The germline gives CDR1 SGHTA, CDR2 FQGNSA. The CDR3 DNA sequence: TGTGCCAGCAGCCTGGGGGGACAATCCTACGAGCAGTACGTC. Its translation: CASSLGGQSYEQYV.

The rearrangement uses TRBV6-4 and TRBJ2-1, with TRBD2 matching over 8 bases. The CDR3 has 14 amino acids. Trimming cost V 4 bases and J 10 bases; bases outside gene matches: 9. Germline CDR1 MRHNA, CDR2 SNTAGT. For the CDR3, the DNA is TGTGCCAGCAGTGCCCAGCGGGGGCCCGGCGAGCAGTTCTTC. Protein product: CASSAQRGPGEQFF.

The count of this clone is one. The chain links TRBV6-5 to TRBJ1-5; D is possibly TRBD1 (6 bases). Trimming pared 5 bases from V and 1 base from J, leaving 9 bases between. CDR3 size: 14 residues. Germline CDR1 reads MNHEY; CDR2 reads SVGAGI. The CDR3 protein is CASSRQASNQPQHF. Here the CDR3 DNA reads TGTGCCAGCAGTAGACAGGCCAGCAATCAGCCCCAGCATTTT.

This clone occurred a few times. The rearrangement uses TRBV7-8 and TRBJ2-7; 9 nucleotides align to TRBD2. CDR3 size: 16 residues. Trimming at V came to 4 bases and at J to 0 bases, leaving 7 bases not matched to a gene. Germline assignment: CDR1 SGHVS and CDR2 FQNEAQ. The CDR3 sequence: CASSSGLAGNSYEQYV. As DNA, the CDR3 is TGTGCCAGCAGCTCTGGTCTAGCGGGGAACTCCTACGAGCAGTACGTC.

J is TRBJ1-2 and V is TRBV6-5, with 7 bases aligning to TRBD1. J was trimmed by 0 bases and V by 0 bases; bases with no gene match: 4. The germline CDR1 and CDR2 sequences are MNHEY and SVGAGI. CDR3 length: 16 residues. The CDR3: CASSYSDRRANYGYTF. For the CDR3, the DNA is TGTGCCAGCAGTTACTCGGACAGGAGAGCTAACTATGGCTACACCTTC.

This clone was detected only a few times. The chain has TRBV24-1 and TRBJ2-2; D may be TRBD1 or TRBD2 (5 bases each). With 1 base removed from V and 1 base from J, the gap between germline ends came to 12 bases. The CDR3 extends over 17 amino acids. The germline V gene encodes CDR1 KGHDR and CDR2 SFDVKD. The CDR3 DNA follows: TGTGCCACCAGTGATTTCCCGGGACCAAAGAACACCGGGGAGCTGTTTTTT. Translated, it gives CATSDFPGPKNTGELFF.

The chain links TRBV2 to TRBJ1-2; no clear D. The germline gives CDR1 SNHLY, CDR2 FYNNEI. This CDR3 region has 15 residues. Trimming cost V 7 bases and J 1 base, with 16 bases left between them. CDR3 loop: CASTLDGPYNYGYTF. The CDR3 DNA reads TGTGCCAGCACCTTGGACGGCCCCTATAACTATGGCTACACCTTC.

This chain uses TRBV2 with TRBJ1-3; possibly TRBD1 for D (5 bases). Trimming pared 8 bases from V and 2 bases from J, leaving 10 bases between. Per germline, CDR1 SNHLY and CDR2 FYNNEI. This CDR3 region has 13 residues. The CDR3 spells CASGTVAGNTIYF. CDR3 bases: TGTGCCAGCGGGACCGTGGCTGGAAACACCATATATTTT.

The chain uses TRBV5-8 and TRBJ2-7; D gene unclear. Looked up from germline, CDR1 is SGHTS and CDR2 is YDEGEE. The CDR3 is 14 amino acids. The V end was cut by 0 bases, the J end by 3 bases, with 10 bases between. The CDR3 spells CASSLGFQSYEQYV. As DNA, the CDR3 is TGTGCCAGCAGCTTGGGGTTCCAGAGCTACGAGCAGTACGTC.

This chain links TRBV9 with TRBJ2-2; D gene ambiguous. V lost 1 base and J lost 4, with 14 bases in between. The CDR3 spans 16 residues. Germline lookup yields CDR1 SGDLS and CDR2 YYNGEE. In DNA form, the CDR3 reads TGTGCCAGCAGCGTACGTGTGGCAGTGAGCACCGGGGAGCTGTTTTTT. Protein: CASSVRVAVSTGELFF. Using reference TRBV9 and TRBJ2-2 for the parts outside the CDR3, the full variable domain is DSGVTQTPKHLITATGQRVTLRCSPRSGDLSVYWYQQSLDQGLQFLIQYYNGEERAKGNILERFSAQQFPDLHSELNLSSLELGDSALYFCASSVRVAVSTGELFFGEGSRLTVL.

The chain carries TRBV5-1 and TRBJ1-6, with 11 bases fitting TRBD1. The CDR3 contains 16 residues. V lost 1 base, J lost 9 bases, and 6 bases stayed unmatched. CDR1 is SGHRS and CDR2 is YFSETQ in the germline V gene. The chain's CDR3 is CASSLSGTGGRSPLHF. CDR3 DNA: TGCGCCAGCAGCTTGAGCGGGACAGGGGGACGTTCACCCCTCCACTTT.

The rearrangement joins TRBV5-4 to TRBJ1-4, with D perhaps matching TRBD1 (5 bases). Germline V gives CDR1 SGHNT, CDR2 YYREEE (reference sequence). Between the trimmed V and J ends, which lost 4 bases and 7 bases, there was a span of 14 bases. The CDR3 spans 14 residues. CDR3 amino acids: CASSPGEGLEKLFF. The CDR3 DNA sequence: TGTGCCAGCAGCCCAGGAGAGGGGCTTGAAAAACTGTTTTTT.